The present entry profiles one TCR beta chain with its context. The CDR3 extends over 11 amino acids. Deletions cut 2 bases from V and 6 bases from J, with 1 base between. Germline V gives CDR1 SGHTA, CDR2 FQGNSA. This sample was included in a study of chemoradiotherapy in HPV16-positive cancers. The overall study: Functional T-cell assays on a couple of HPV16-positive patients' cells defined candidate HPV-specific clones and common TCR motifs.

Only in-frame clones appear in the TCRdb table, and some are missing; sequencing was by immunoSEQ multiplex PCR. This table holds approximately 12,000 clones, approximately 75% found once. This chain links TRBV7-2 with TRBJ1-4; D gene unclear. The specimen was taken from a patient who underwent chemoradiotherapy. The sequence derives from a human donor with HPV-associated anogenital cancer. The CDR3 DNA follows: TGTGCCAGCAGCTTACATGAAAAACTGTTTTTT. Its translation is CASSLHEKLFF. The whole variable domain, filled in from reference TRBV7-2 and TRBJ1-4, reads GAGVSQSPSNKVTEKGKDVELRCDPISGHTALYWYRQSLGQGLEFLIYFQGNSAPDKSGLPSDRFSAERTGGSVSTLTIQRTQQEDSAVYLCASSLHEKLFFGSGTQLSVL.